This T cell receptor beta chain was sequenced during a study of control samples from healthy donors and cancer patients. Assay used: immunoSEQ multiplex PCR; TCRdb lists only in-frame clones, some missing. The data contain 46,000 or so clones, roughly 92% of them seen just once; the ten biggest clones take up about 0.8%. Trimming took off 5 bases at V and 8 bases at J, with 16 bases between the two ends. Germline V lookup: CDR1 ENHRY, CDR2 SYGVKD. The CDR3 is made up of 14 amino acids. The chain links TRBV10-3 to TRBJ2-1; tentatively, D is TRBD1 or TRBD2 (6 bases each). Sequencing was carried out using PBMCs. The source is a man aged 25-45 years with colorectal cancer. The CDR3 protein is CAISYNGGPHEQFF. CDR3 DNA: TGTGCCATCAGTTATAACGGGGGCCCCCATGAGCAGTTCTTC.